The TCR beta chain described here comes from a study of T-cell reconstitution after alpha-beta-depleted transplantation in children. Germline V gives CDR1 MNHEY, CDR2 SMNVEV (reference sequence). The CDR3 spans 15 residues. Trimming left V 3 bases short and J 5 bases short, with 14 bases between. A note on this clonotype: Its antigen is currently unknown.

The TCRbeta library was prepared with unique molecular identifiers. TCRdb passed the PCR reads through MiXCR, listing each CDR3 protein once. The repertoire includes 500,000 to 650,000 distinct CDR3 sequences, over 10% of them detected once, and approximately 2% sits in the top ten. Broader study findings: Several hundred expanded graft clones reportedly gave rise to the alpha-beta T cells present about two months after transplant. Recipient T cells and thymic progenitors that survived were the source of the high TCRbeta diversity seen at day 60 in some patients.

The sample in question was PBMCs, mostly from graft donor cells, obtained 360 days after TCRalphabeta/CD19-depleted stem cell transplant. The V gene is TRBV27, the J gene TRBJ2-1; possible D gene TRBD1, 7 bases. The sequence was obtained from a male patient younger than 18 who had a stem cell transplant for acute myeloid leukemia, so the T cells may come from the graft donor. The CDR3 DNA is TGTGCCAGCAGTTTGGCGGACAGGACTAACAATGAGCAGTTCTTC. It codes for CASSLADRTNNEQFF.